Presented here are 6 T cell receptor beta chains from one specimen sequenced in a study of Tregs in tolerant kidney transplant recipients (dated by TCRdb to the late 2010s). The library was made by the immunoSEQ multiplex PCR assay. Imported from immuneACCESS, the table was reduced by TCRdb to in-frame sequences with V and J called. These copies leave out some clones; in studies compared against another copy, an unresolved V gene accounts for under half, and the cause of the remainder is not known. Recorded for this sample are more than 60,000 clones; 98% of them occurred a single time. Jointly, the top ten make up 0.55% to 0.6% of the sample. What the time point label conveys for this sample: blood sample drawn before combined kidney and bone marrow transplant. This specimen was CD4+ T cells from blood, taken before the transplant. These receptor sequences come from a human donor who received a combined kidney and bone marrow transplant.

J is TRBJ2-1 and V is TRBV4-1; TRBD1 matches at 7 bases. Germline CDR1 reads MGHRA; CDR2 reads YSYEKL. The CDR3 has 15 amino acids. J lost 7 bases, V lost 6 bases, and 12 bases had no gene match. The CDR3 spells CASRLLHRGENEQFF. The CDR3, as DNA: TGCGCCAGCAGGCTACTTCACAGGGGAGAGAATGAGCAGTTCTTC.

V and J are TRBV5-1 and TRBJ2-2; 10 bases are a match to TRBD1. Germline trimming cut 0 bases from V and 7 bases from J; bases unmatched to any gene: 3. This CDR3 is built from 15 residues. The V gene's germline CDR1 is SGHRS and CDR2 YFSETQ. The CDR3 nucleotides read TGCGCCAGCAGCTTGGAAGGGACAGGGGTCGGGGAGCTGTTTTTT. Translated: CASSLEGTGVGELFF.

In DNA, the CDR3 is TGTGCCAGCAGCTCAGACAGGGATGGGGATCAGCCCCAGCATTTT. It is translated as CASSSDRDGDQPQHF. This chain links TRBV7-9 with TRBJ1-5, with 7 bases aligning to TRBD1. V trimming: 4 bases; J trimming: 5 bases; junction bases outside the gene matches: 8. CDR3 length equals 15 residues. Germline CDR1 is SEHNR and CDR2 is FQNEAQ (reference sequence).

This sequence joins TRBV11-3 and TRBJ1-2; 7 positions agree with TRBD1. Per germline, CDR1 SGHNT and CDR2 YENEEA. The CDR3 is made up of 15 amino acids. Trimming took 5 bases from V and 5 from J; bases not matched to a gene: 11. The CDR3: CASSPRTGPSYGYTF. In DNA, the CDR3 is TGTGCCAGCAGCCCACGGACAGGACCCTCGTATGGCTACACCTTC.

The genes are TRBV7-2 and TRBJ2-1; a weak D match, TRBD2 (6 bases). CDR1 and CDR2 (germline): SGHTA, FQGNSA. Trimming pared 2 bases from V and 1 base from J, leaving 9 bases between. The CDR3 is made up of 15 amino acids. CDR3: CASSLWRESYNEQFF. The CDR3 DNA reads as TGTGCCAGCAGCTTATGGAGGGAATCCTACAATGAGCAGTTCTTC.

The chain recombines TRBV28 with TRBJ2-5, with TRBD2 matching over 8 bases. V lost 2 bases, J lost 5 bases, and 7 bases stayed unmatched. The germline CDR1 and CDR2 sequences are MDHEN and SYDVKM. The CDR3 consists of 15 residues. CDR3 coding DNA: TGTGCCAGCAGTTTAGCGGGAGGCGGCCGCGAGACCCAGTACTTC. Encoded protein: CASSLAGGGRETQYF. The whole variable domain, filled in from reference TRBV28 and TRBJ2-5, reads DVKVTQSSRYLVKRTGEKVFLECVQDMDHENMFWYRQDPGLGLRLIYFSYDVKMKEKGDIPEGYSVSREKKERFSLILESASTNQTSMYLCASSLAGGGRETQYFGPGTRLLVL.